This T cell receptor (beta chain) was recorded in a study of T cell clonotyping in hematopoietic cell transplantation. Study-wide results and limits: Few recipient clonotypes overlapped donors; over 95% were de novo at given depth. Pathologically expanded recipient clonotypes increased progressively from day 30 to day 180 as diversity fell. CD4 and CD8 repertoire contributions could not be separated without sorting.

Clones were read by immunoSEQ multiplex PCR, and TCRdb kept only the in-frame ones, dropping some. The top ten clones hold 2% to 2.5% of a sample with approximately 26,000 clones, approximately 94% of them seen once. Time point: recipient sample about 28 days before transplant, after cytoreduction. With respect to this clone: Its specificity is not known.

The germline V gene encodes CDR1 WSHSY and CDR2 SAAADI. After removal of 2 bases from V and 7 bases from J, the junction contained 8 bases not matched to a gene. CDR3 length: 14 residues. The clonotype was recovered from a man between 50 and 59 years old with acute myeloid leukemia. Some clones in this sample may be carry-over from other donors' samples. The sequences come from peripheral blood mononuclear cells, collected before stem cell transplant. This rearrangement joins TRBV10-2 to TRBJ2-7; 7 bases fit TRBD1. The CDR3 nucleotides read TGCGCCAGCAGTGAGCGTCAGGGGGATGGAGAGCAGTACTTC. It yields the protein CASSERQGDGEQYF.